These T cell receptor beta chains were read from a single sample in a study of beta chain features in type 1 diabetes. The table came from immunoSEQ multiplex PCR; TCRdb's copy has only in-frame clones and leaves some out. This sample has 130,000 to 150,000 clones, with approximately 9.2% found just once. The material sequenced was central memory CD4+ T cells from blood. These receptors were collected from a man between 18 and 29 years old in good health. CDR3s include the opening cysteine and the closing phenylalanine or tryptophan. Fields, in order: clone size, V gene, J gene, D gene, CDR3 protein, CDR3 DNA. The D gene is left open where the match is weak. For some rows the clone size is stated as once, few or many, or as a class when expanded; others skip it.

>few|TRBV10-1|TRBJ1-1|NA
CASSDTGTPDTEAFF
TGCGCCAGCAGTGACACCGGGACACCTGACACTGAAGCTTTCTTT
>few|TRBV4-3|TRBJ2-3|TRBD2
CASSLAAGVDTQYF
TGCGCCAGCAGCCTCGCAGCGGGGGTTGATACGCAGTATTTT
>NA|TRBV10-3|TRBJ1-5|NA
CAISAAGGMQPQHF
TGTGCCATCAGTGCCGCCGGGGGAATGCAGCCCCAGCATTTT
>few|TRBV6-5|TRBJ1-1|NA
CASSSQRNTEAFF
TGTGCCAGCAGTTCACAGAGGAACACTGAAGCTTTCTTT
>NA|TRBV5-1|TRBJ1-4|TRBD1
CASTPTQGATNEKLFF
TGCGCCAGCACCCCGACGCAGGGGGCAACTAATGAAAAACTGTTTTTT
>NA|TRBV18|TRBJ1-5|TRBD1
CASSPGDRDDQPQHF
TGTGCCAGCTCACCGGGGGACAGGGATGATCAGCCCCAGCATTTT
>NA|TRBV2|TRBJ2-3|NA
CASNGRGIGTDTQYF
TGTGCCAGCAACGGCCGGGGAATCGGCACAGATACGCAGTATTTT
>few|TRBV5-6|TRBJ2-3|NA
CASSTSSTDTQYF
TGTGCCAGCTCTACTAGCAGCACAGATACGCAGTATTTT
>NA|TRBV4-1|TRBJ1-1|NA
CASRGILKNTEAFF
TGCGCCTCAAGGGGGATTTTAAAGAACACTGAAGCTTTCTTT
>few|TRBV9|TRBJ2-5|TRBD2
CASSETSGGGETQYF
TGTGCCAGCAGCGAAACTAGCGGGGGTGGGGAGACCCAGTACTTC
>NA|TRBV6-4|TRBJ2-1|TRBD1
CAITPGQYNEQFF
TGTGCCATCACCCCGGGACAGTACAATGAGCAGTTCTTC
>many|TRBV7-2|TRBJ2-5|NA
CASSPRETQYF
TGTGCCAGCAGCCCGAGGGAGACCCAGTACTTC
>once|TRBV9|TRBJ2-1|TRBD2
CASTLGGIGSYNEQFF
TGTGCCAGCACCCTGGGGGGGATCGGCTCCTACAATGAGCAGTTCTTC
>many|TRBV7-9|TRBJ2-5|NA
CASSLRTPQSETQYF
TGTGCCAGCAGCTTAAGGACTCCTCAGAGTGAGACCCAGTACTTC
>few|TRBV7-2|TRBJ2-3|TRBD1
CASSLGQGHSTDTQYF
TGTGCCAGCAGCTTAGGACAGGGGCACTCCACAGATACGCAGTATTTT
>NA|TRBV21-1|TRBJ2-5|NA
CASSKEGRRGETQYF
TGTGCCAGCAGCAAAGAAGGGAGGAGAGGGGAGACCCAGTACTTC
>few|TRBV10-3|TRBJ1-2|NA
CAIRLGGYGYTF
TGTGCCATCCGGTTGGGGGGCTATGGCTACACCTTC
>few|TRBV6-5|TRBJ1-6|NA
CASSYYAGDESPLHF
TGTGCCAGCAGTTACTACGCGGGGGATGAGTCACCCCTCCACTTT
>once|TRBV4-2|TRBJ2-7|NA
CASSQGDWSEQYF
TGTGCCAGCAGCCAAGGGGACTGGAGTGAGCAGTACTTC
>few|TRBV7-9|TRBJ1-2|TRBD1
CASSSIARGRSDIGYTF
TGTGCCAGCAGCTCGATTGCCAGGGGGCGAAGTGATATTGGCTACACCTTC
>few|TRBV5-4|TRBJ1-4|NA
CASSRDTSANEKLFF
TGTGCCAGCAGCCGGGACACCTCGGCTAATGAAAAACTGTTTTTT
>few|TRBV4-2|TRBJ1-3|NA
CASSQGRGVRNTIYF
TGTGCCAGCAGCCAAGGGCGCGGGGTTAGAAACACCATATATTTT
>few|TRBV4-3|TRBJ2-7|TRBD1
CASSQGDRGFNEQYF
TGCGCCAGCAGCCAGGGGGACAGGGGTTTTAACGAGCAGTACTTC
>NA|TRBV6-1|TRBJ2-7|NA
CASSPKQGHEQYF
TGTGCCAGCAGTCCCAAACAGGGCCACGAGCAGTACTTC
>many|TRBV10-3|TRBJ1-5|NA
CAISEGGQPQHF
TGTGCCATCAGTGAAGGGGGTCAGCCCCAGCATTTT